The next 5 T cell receptor beta chains were all read from a single sample in a study of CD8 T cells in ankylosing spondylitis. Broader study findings: Within ankylosing spondylitis blood, a TCR beta motif made up of eight highly homologous variants appeared to be characteristic.

TCRdb reprocessed the 5' RACE reads with MiXCR, giving one entry per CDR3 protein. The sample shows about 400,000 distinct CDR3 sequences, approximately 20% of them seen only once. Antigens of these TCRs are unknown. Sequences were obtained from blood, either unsorted or a sorted T cell fraction (not recorded which). The source of these receptors is a male donor with ankylosing spondylitis.

The table lists this clonotype with many counts. The V gene is TRBV3-1, the J gene TRBJ1-5, with D possibly matching TRBD1 (5 bases). The V and J ends lost 5 bases and 4 bases respectively, with 9 bases between them. CDR3 length equals 13 residues. Looked up from germline, CDR1 is LGHDT and CDR2 is YNNKEL (reference sequence). CDR3 protein: CASSGRGNQPQHF. DNA of the CDR3: TGTGCCAGCAGCGGGAGGGGTAATCAGCCCCAGCATTTT.

The V call is TRBV20-1, the J call TRBJ2-4; possibly TRBD1 for D (5 bases). This CDR3 has 10 amino acids. Germline V gives CDR1 DFQATT, CDR2 SNEGSKA (reference sequence). V was shortened by 5 bases and J by 11 bases, with 10 bases between the two germline ends. The CDR3, as DNA: TGCAGTGCTTGGGGCGGCCTTCAGTACTTC. This codes for CSAWGGLQYF.

The gene calls are TRBV29-1 and TRBJ2-7, with a weak D call TRBD2 (6 bases). Germline loops: CDR1 SQVTM, CDR2 ANQGSEA. The CDR3 covers 14 residues. The V gene lost 6 bases and the J gene lost 5 bases, with 20 bases spanning the gap. CDR3 region: CSVLEHREIDEQYF. The CDR3 region has the DNA TGCAGCGTCCTGGAACATCGGGAGATCGACGAGCAGTACTTC.

The chain recombines TRBV6-5 with TRBJ1-2; D call uncertain. V lost 0 bases to trimming and J lost 5 bases, with 10 bases between them. The CDR3 consists of 14 residues. The germline V gene has CDR1 MNHEY and CDR2 SVGAGI. The CDR3 DNA reads TGTGCCAGCAGTTACTCGATAACGGATTATGGCTACACCTTC. It codes for CASSYSITDYGYTF.

This clonotype has more than one count but fewer than ten. The chain is built from TRBV20-1 and TRBJ2-7; no clear D gene. CDR1 and CDR2 from the germline V gene are DFQATT and SNEGSKA (reference sequence). The CDR3 loop spans 14 amino acids. Trimming removed 3 bases from V and 0 bases from J, with 12 bases in between. The CDR3 DNA follows: TGCAGTGCTAGTTACGGAATTAGCTCCTACGAGCAGTACTTC. Amino acids: CSASYGISSYEQYF.